A selection of T cell receptor beta chains follows, all from one sample in a study of long-term antiretroviral therapy in people with HIV. Clones were read by immunoSEQ multiplex PCR, and TCRdb kept only the in-frame ones, dropping some. The data show 24,000 or so clones, with 90% to 95% seen just once and 2% to 2.5% held by the top ten. Here the sequenced sample was unsorted PBMCs, taken almost 5 years after starting antiretroviral therapy. The receptor set was obtained from a woman aged 50 to 65 with HIV. Both conserved end residues are part of each CDR3. Each record gives: V gene, clone size, J gene, D gene, CDR3 length, CDR3 protein, CDR3 DNA. A D gene is named only where the DNA matches it firmly. Expanded clones are given a class, and other clones once, few, many or no size at all.

TRBV6-5	NA	TRBJ2-3	NA	14	CASSTRDYTDTQYF	TGTGCCAGCAGCACTCGAGACTACACAGATACGCAGTATTTT
TRBV2	NA	TRBJ1-5	NA	14	CASSEKWGNQPQHF	TGTGCCAGCAGTGAAAAGTGGGGGAATCAGCCCCAGCATTTT
TRBV6-6	NA	TRBJ2-3	TRBD2	16	CASRNPSGASTDTQYF	TGTGCCAGCAGAAACCCTAGCGGGGCCTCCACAGATACGCAGTATTTT
TRBV19	NA	TRBJ1-5	NA	12	CASSIEGQPQHF	TGTGCCAGTAGTATTGAGGGTCAGCCCCAGCATTTT
TRBV28	NA	TRBJ2-3	TRBD2	17	CASSIGTSRKIGDTQYF	TGTGCCAGCAGTATCGGGACTAGCAGGAAAATAGGAGATACGCAGTATTTT
TRBV6-6	NA	TRBJ2-7	NA	15	CASSYMAYSSYEQYF	TGTGCCAGCAGTTATATGGCTTACTCCTCCTACGAGCAGTACTTC
TRBV6-5	NA	TRBJ2-7	TRBD1	15	CASSYSSAGGGEQYF	TGTGCCAGCAGTTACTCGAGCGCAGGGGGCGGCGAGCAGTACTTC
TRBV18	few	TRBJ2-2	NA	14	CASSPFPNTGELFF	TGTGCCAGCTCACCATTTCCGAACACCGGGGAGCTGTTTTTT
TRBV15	NA	TRBJ2-7	NA	13	CATSIGQGQSEYF	TGTGCCACCAGCATAGGACAAGGTCAAAGCGAGTACTTC
TRBV27	NA	TRBJ2-1	TRBD2	16	CASSLLAGASYNEQFF	TGTGCCAGCAGTTTATTAGCGGGAGCGTCCTACAATGAGCAGTTCTTC
TRBV6-1	NA	TRBJ2-1	NA	16	CASSEWPRSSYNEQFF	TGTGCCAGCAGTGAATGGCCTAGAAGCTCCTACAATGAGCAGTTCTTC
TRBV5-1	NA	TRBJ1-2	NA	13	CASSLDSNYGYTF	TGCGCCAGCAGCTTGGACAGTAACTATGGCTACACCTTC
TRBV4-1	NA	TRBJ2-4	TRBD2	16	CASSEGLAEIKNIQYF	TGCGCCAGCAGCGAGGGACTAGCGGAGATAAAAAACATTCAGTACTTC
TRBV7-9	NA	TRBJ2-5	NA	14	CASSLAGGGETQYF	TGTGCCAGCAGCTTAGCGGGAGGAGGAGAGACCCAGTACTTC
TRBV27	NA	TRBJ1-2	TRBD1	15	CASRPAPTGGYGYTF	TGTGCCAGCAGGCCGGCCCCCACAGGGGGCTATGGCTACACCTTC
TRBV7-9	NA	TRBJ1-4	TRBD1	18	CASSQTFQGVAANEKLFF	TGTGCCAGCAGCCAAACGTTTCAGGGGGTGGCGGCTAATGAAAAACTGTTTTTT
TRBV10-3	NA	TRBJ1-2	NA	11	CAISGTAGYTF	TGTGCCATCAGTGGAACGGCCGGCTACACCTTC
TRBV10-3	few	TRBJ2-1	NA	15	CAISESVETYNEQFF	TGTGCCATCAGTGAGTCTGTAGAGACCTACAATGAGCAGTTCTTC
TRBV6-5	NA	TRBJ1-3	TRBD1	16	CASSYSPWDSGNTIYF	TGTGCCAGCAGTTACTCACCCTGGGACAGTGGAAACACCATATATTTT
TRBV29-1	NA	TRBJ1-1	NA	13	CSVEEGGGGEAFF	TGCAGCGTTGAAGAAGGGGGGGGAGGTGAAGCTTTCTTT
TRBV5-1	NA	TRBJ1-4	NA	15	CASSLVSAGDEKLFF	TGCGCCAGCAGCTTGGTCTCGGCAGGGGATGAAAAACTGTTTTTT
TRBV5-6	NA	TRBJ2-2	TRBD2	19	CASSFRASGRADFAGELFF	TGTGCCAGCAGCTTCCGGGCTAGCGGGAGGGCCGATTTTGCCGGGGAGCTGTTTTTT
TRBV5-1	once	TRBJ2-3	NA	16	CASSPTAQGSVDTQYF	TGCGCCAGCAGCCCGACCGCTCAGGGTTCTGTAGATACGCAGTATTTT
TRBV4-3	NA	TRBJ2-7	TRBD1	13	CASSLGTGDQQYF	TGCGCCAGCAGCCTCGGGACAGGTGATCAGCAGTACTTC
TRBV7-9	NA	TRBJ2-5	NA	15	CASSEGGPTQETQYF	TGTGCCAGCAGCGAAGGGGGACCAACACAAGAGACCCAGTACTTC
TRBV25-1	NA	TRBJ2-7	NA	11	CASSKSYEQYF	TGTGCCAGCTCTAAGTCCTACGAGCAGTACTTC
TRBV5-8	NA	TRBJ2-5	NA	16	CASRSGATVGIETQYF	TGTGCCAGCAGGTCCGGGGCCACCGTCGGGATCGAGACCCAGTACTTC
TRBV29-1	NA	TRBJ2-7	NA	16	CSVEDLGGTERYEQYF	TGCAGCGTTGAAGATCTAGGGGGGACAGAGAGATACGAGCAGTACTTC
TRBV7-2	NA	TRBJ1-2	NA	12	CASSFGAYGYTF	TGTGCCAGCAGCTTCGGGGCATATGGCTACACCTTC
TRBV10-3	NA	TRBJ2-5	TRBD1	13	CAIQIQGLETQYF	TGTGCCATACAAATACAGGGGTTGGAGACCCAGTACTTC
TRBV28	NA	TRBJ2-1	NA	11	CATTENNEQFF	TGTGCCACTACGGAGAACAATGAGCAGTTCTTC
TRBV5-1	NA	TRBJ2-7	NA	14	CASSLGSGLYEQYF	TGCGCCAGCAGCTTGGGTTCCGGCCTCTACGAGCAGTACTTC
TRBV4-2	NA	TRBJ1-4	NA	19	CASSQDRSYFKGVGEKLFF	TGTGCCAGCAGCCAAGATCGTTCGTATTTTAAGGGGGTTGGTGAAAAACTGTTTTTT
TRBV7-9	NA	TRBJ2-5	NA	13	CASSLGGVETQYF	TGTGCCAGCAGCTTGGGGGGCGTTGAGACCCAGTACTTC
TRBV6-5	NA	TRBJ1-1	NA	15	CASTKMGGMDTEAFF	TGTGCCAGCACTAAGATGGGGGGAATGGACACTGAAGCTTTCTTT
TRBV14	NA	TRBJ2-3	NA	13	CASSQISGTAQYF	TGTGCCAGCAGCCAAATAAGCGGGACAGCGCAGTATTTT
TRBV5-1	NA	TRBJ2-7	NA	15	CASSLDPGSTYEQYF	TGCGCCAGCAGCCTCGATCCGGGTTCTACCTACGAGCAGTACTTC
TRBV27	NA	TRBJ2-1	NA	15	CASTIDRSSYNEQFF	TGTGCCAGCACCATAGACAGGAGCTCCTACAATGAGCAGTTCTTC
TRBV9	NA	TRBJ2-2	TRBD2	20	CASSVEGGTSGRTDTGELFF	TGTGCCAGCAGCGTAGAGGGGGGGACTAGCGGGAGGACGGACACCGGGGAGCTGTTTTTT
TRBV5-1	NA	TRBJ2-5	TRBD2	16	CASSSSGLPYQETQYF	TGCGCCAGCAGCTCTTCGGGACTACCGTACCAAGAGACCCAGTACTTC
TRBV10-3	NA	TRBJ2-7	NA	15	CAISGGATARYEQYF	TGTGCCATCAGTGGGGGCGCCACCGCCCGTTACGAGCAGTACTTC
TRBV28	NA	TRBJ2-7	NA	14	CASSHRELTYEQYF	TGTGCCAGCAGCCACAGGGAGTTGACCTACGAGCAGTACTTC